The 30 T cell receptor beta chains presented below share a single source sample, sequenced in a study of CD8+CD57+ T cells in acquired aplastic anemia. It was genomic DNA that served as the template for profiling TCR beta VDJ and CDR3. TCRdb passed the reads through MiXCR, listing each CDR3 protein once. The repertoire has 270,000 or so distinct CDR3 sequences, 65% to 90% of them found once; the top ten carry 35% to 50%. The sequenced patients had an expansion of CD8+CD57+ cells seen by flow cytometry. The sequencing sample was made of sorted CD4+, CD8+, or CD8+CD57+ T cells (not recorded which) from PBMCs. The source of these receptors is a human donor with aplastic anemia.

The table lists this clonotype with many counts. The genes are TRBV6-2 or TRBV6-3 and TRBJ2-7; perhaps TRBD2 as D (6 bases). V was cut by 7 bases and J by 6 bases, with 19 bases left in between. The V gene's germline CDR1 is MNHEY and CDR2 SVGEGT. This CDR3 contains 14 residues. The CDR3 DNA reads as TGTGCCAGCAACATAAGGGACTGGCCGGGCGAGCAGTACTTC. Translation: CASNIRDWPGEQYF.

The chain has TRBV2 and TRBJ2-7, with a tentative D call TRBD1 (5 bases). Germline loops: CDR1 SNHLY, CDR2 FYNNEI. V was shortened by 7 bases and J by 6 bases, with 10 bases between the two germline ends. CDR3 length: 11 amino acids. The CDR3 sequence: CASTRQSEQYF. CDR3 DNA sequence: TGTGCCAGCACCAGACAGAGCGAGCAGTACTTC.

The chain's CDR3 is CASSSRERGLDYHYTF. The CDR3 nucleotides are TGTGCCAGCAGCTCACGGGAAAGGGGCTTGGACTATCACTACACCTTC. The chain carries TRBV7-3 and TRBJ1-2; maybe TRBD1 (5 bases). V dropped 4 bases and J dropped 10 bases, with 25 bases sitting between them. The CDR3 has 16 residues. Germline CDR1 SGHTA, CDR2 FQGTGA.

This clonotype appeared once. The chain is built from TRBV7-3 and TRBJ1-2; maybe TRBD1 (5 bases). CDR1 is SGHTA, CDR2 FQGTGA, per germline. There are 14 residues in the CDR3. The germline V and J ends were trimmed by 6 bases and 1 base, with 12 bases remaining between them. CDR3 sequence: CASSVGRVNYGYTF. The CDR3 DNA sequence: TGTGCCAGCAGTGTTGGCAGGGTTAACTATGGCTACACCTTC.

This clonotype was detected only once. V is TRBV4-1 and J is TRBJ1-2; D ambiguous. Trimming took off 1 base at V and 6 bases at J, with 15 bases between the two ends. CDR1 and CDR2 (germline): MGHRA, YSYEKL. This CDR3 spans 15 amino acids. The CDR3 DNA reads TGCGCCAGCAGCCAAGGTCTGGGATCCAGGAATGGCTACACCTTC. The encoded protein is CASSQGLGSRNGYTF.

Note on this clonotype: Given the absence of the conserved phenylalanine or tryptophan at the CDR3 end, a read error is likely. The V call is TRBV7-3, the J call TRBJ2-3, with D perhaps TRBD1 or TRBD2 (5 bases each). In germline, CDR1 is SGHTA, CDR2 FQGTGA. The CDR3 length is 13 residues. The CDR3 spells CAPRNGARTTQYS. For the CDR3, the DNA is TGTGCTCCTAGGAACGGGGCTAGAACTACGCAGTATTCT.

The genes are TRBV7-9 and TRBJ2-3; 8 bases are shared with TRBD2. Germline CDR1 is SEHNR and CDR2 is FQNEAQ (reference sequence). Trimming cost V 3 bases and J 8 bases; bases outside gene matches: 10. The CDR3 spans 15 residues. In DNA, the CDR3 is TGTGCCAGCAGCTTGACAAGCGGCAGCGGGGGTACGCAGTATTTT. This sequence encodes CASSLTSGSGGTQYF.

The rearrangement links TRBV5-5 to TRBJ1-2; D might be TRBD1 (5 bases). V was clipped by 1 base and J by 5 bases, with 18 bases between them. The CDR3 is 16 residues long. Germline-derived CDR1 and CDR2 are SGHKS and YYEKEE (reference sequence). CDR3 bases: TGTGCCAGCAGCTTGTTAAGGGACGGGCTCGTATATGGCTACACCTTC. The encoded protein is CASSLLRDGLVYGYTF. Full variable domain (remainder filled in from reference TRBV5-5 and TRBJ1-2): DAGVTQSPTHLIKTRGQQVTLRCSPISGHKSVSWYQQVLGQGPQFIFQYYEKEERGRGNFPDRFSARQFPNYSSELNVNALLLGDSALYLCASSLLRDGLVYGYTFGSGTRLTVV.

This sequence joins TRBV13 and TRBJ2-1, with 8 nucleotides matching TRBD2. Germline CDR1 reads PRHDT; CDR2 reads FYEKMQ (reference sequence). V dropped 5 bases and J dropped 6; count of bases not matched to a gene: 9. This CDR3 region has 15 residues. The CDR3 DNA follows: TGTGCCAGCAGCCTCCGGGGGGGGCACCCCAATGAGCAGTTCTTC. Protein product: CASSLRGGHPNEQFF.

This chain links TRBV9 with TRBJ1-5, with D possibly matching TRBD1 (6 bases). The CDR3 totals 14 residues. The germline V gene encodes CDR1 SGDLS and CDR2 YYNGEE. V lost 3 bases and J 4 bases, leaving 11 bases between the germline ends. CDR3 nucleotide sequence: TGTGCCAGCAGCGGGGGGGGGCCTAATCAGCCCCAGCATTTT. Translated, it gives CASSGGGPNQPQHF.

CDR3 coding DNA: TGTGCCAGCAGCTTAGGGGGGGGGCTCACAGATACGCAGTATTTT. Translating gives CASSLGGGLTDTQYF. The rearrangement uses TRBV7-2 and TRBJ2-3; D perhaps matches TRBD2 (7 bases). The length of the CDR3 is 15 residues. With 1 base removed from V and 2 bases from J, the gap between germline ends came to 10 bases. The germline V gene encodes CDR1 SGHTA and CDR2 FQGNSA.

On this clonotype itself: At one of its ends the junction is not consistent with the germline gene, which may arise from a read error. The V and J genes are TRBV7-8 and TRBJ2-7; possibly TRBD1 for D (6 bases). The CDR3 loop spans 14 amino acids. Germline values: CDR1 SGHVS, CDR2 FQNEAQ. This CDR3 is CASSFQQGRTALSF. As DNA, the CDR3 is TGTGCCAGCAGCTTTCAGCAAGGTAGGACAGCCCTTTCCTTC.

Note on this clonotype: Because it lacks the conserved phenylalanine or tryptophan at the end, this CDR3 is likely a read error. The DNA is omitted, as the CDR3 cannot be located on it reliably, and the CDR3 follows TCRdb's listing. V gene TRBV27 combines with J gene TRBJ2-1; the D call TRBD1 from the table was never checked on the DNA. With termini counted, the CDR3 has 16 amino acids. CDR1 is MNHEY, CDR2 SMNVEV, per germline (reference sequence). The CDR3 protein is CASSQAGGNGQDYGPG.

The CDR3 sequence: CASSFERSEGSDEQFF. CDR3 bases: TGTGCCAGCAGCTTTGAGAGAAGCGAGGGGAGCGATGAGCAGTTCTTC. V usage is TRBV7-9 and J usage is TRBJ2-1; D tentatively fits TRBD1 or TRBD2 (5 bases each). This CDR3 contains 16 residues. Trimming pared 3 bases from V and 8 bases from J, leaving 20 bases between. Germline CDR1 SEHNR, CDR2 FQNEAQ (reference sequence).

Concerning this clonotype: Germline and junction disagree at one end, which may indicate a read error. The chain couples TRBV19 to TRBJ2-5, with TRBD1 matching over 9 bases. The CDR3 totals 15 residues. CDR1 and CDR2 from the germline V gene are LNHDA and SQIVND (reference sequence). The CDR3 nucleotides read TGTGCCAGCAGCCCGGGACAGGGAACCCAAGAGACGCAGTACTTC. Its protein is CASSPGQGTQETQYF.

The genes are TRBV7-4 and TRBJ2-7, with a weak D call TRBD2 (5 bases). In germline, CDR1 is SGHVT, CDR2 SQSDAQ. There are 13 residues in the CDR3. Trimming pared 5 bases from V and 6 bases from J, leaving 14 bases between. In DNA, the CDR3 is TGTGCCAGCAGCGTACCTAGTGGAGGCGAGCAGTACTTC. Amino acid sequence: CASSVPSGGEQYF.

To note about this clonotype: Sequence at one end of the junction differs from germline and may be a read error. The J gene is TRBJ2-1, the V gene TRBV7-8; 11 bases line up with TRBD2. This CDR3 has 16 residues. Germline V gene lookup returns CDR1 SGHVS and CDR2 FQNEAQ. CDR3 nucleotides: TGTGCCAGCAGCATAGCGGGAGGGTGGTCCTACAATGGGCAGTTCTTC. It translates to CASSIAGGWSYNGQFF.

The CDR3 DNA follows: TGTGCCAGCAGCGTAGGGCAGGGCACAGATACGCAGCATTTT. Its protein is CASSVGQGTDTQHF. V is TRBV11-3 and J is TRBJ2-3; a possible D gene is TRBD1 (5 bases). The J call may be incorrect, as the DNA end agrees better with TRBJ1-5. CDR1 and CDR2 (germline): SGHNT, YENEEA. The CDR3 has 14 residues.

As regards this clonotype: The CDR3 does not end in the conserved phenylalanine or tryptophan, so this is likely a read error. The DNA is left out, because the CDR3 cannot be placed on it with certainty; the CDR3 is given as TCRdb lists it. The V call is TRBV7-9, the J call TRBJ2-1; TRBD2 is taken as the D call from the table, unchecked against the DNA. The CDR3 length equals 13 residues, ends included. Germline CDR1 and CDR2: SEHNR and FQNEAQ (reference sequence). This CDR3 is CASSLEGRYEANV.

The rearrangement joins TRBV7-7 to TRBJ2-3; tentatively, D is TRBD1 or TRBD2 (6 bases each). CDR3 size: 13 residues. The ends were cut back, 11 bases at V and 5 bases at J, with 17 bases in the middle. CDR1 is SSHAT and CDR2 is FNYEAQ in the germline V gene (reference sequence). The CDR3 nucleotides read TGTGCCCGTGGGGACGGGGGCAGAGATACGCAGTATTTT. Its translation: CARGDGGRDTQYF.

This chain joins TRBV5-4 and TRBJ2-1; D gene uncertain. Between the trimmed V and J ends, which lost 3 bases and 3 bases, there was a span of 10 bases. In germline, CDR1 is SGHNT, CDR2 YYREEE (reference sequence). The CDR3 spans 14 residues. CDR3 sequence (DNA): TGTGCCAGCAGCTCTACGACGTTCTACAATGAGCAGTTCTTC. Its protein is CASSSTTFYNEQFF.

The CDR3 bases are TGTGCCAGCGGGGAAGGCCTCGCAGGTACCTACACCTTC. The encoded protein is CASGEGLAGTYTF. J is TRBJ1-2 and V is TRBV2; D remains unclear. This CDR3 comprises 13 residues. Germline CDR1 SNHLY, CDR2 FYNNEI. V lost 8 bases and J lost 10, with 20 bases in between.

This clonotype showed up just once. Lacking the conserved final phenylalanine or tryptophan, this CDR3 likely reflects a read error. The DNA is omitted, as the CDR3 cannot be located on it reliably, and the CDR3 follows TCRdb's listing. The rearrangement links TRBV9 to TRBJ2-5; TRBD1 is taken as the D call from the table, unchecked against the DNA. Germline CDR1 reads SGDLS; CDR2 reads YYNGEE. Ends included, the CDR3 has 14 residues. CDR3 residues: CASGGARDKEYYDS.

The chain is built from TRBV7-9 and TRBJ2-5; 8 nucleotides line up with TRBD1. The CDR3 covers 14 residues. V shed 11 bases, J shed 2 bases, and the junction held 10 bases outside the gene matches. Germline CDR1 is SEHNR and CDR2 is FQNEAQ (reference sequence). For the CDR3, the DNA is TGTGCCGGACAGGGAGCCAGCGAGCAAGAGACCCAGTACTTC. This sequence encodes CAGQGASEQETQYF.

The rearrangement links TRBV7-9 to TRBJ2-7; D possibly corresponds to TRBD2 (5 bases). Germline CDR1 reads SEHNR; CDR2 reads FQNEAQ (reference sequence). V was shortened by 4 bases and J by 9 bases, with 13 bases between the two germline ends. The CDR3 is made up of 12 amino acids. The CDR3 sequence is CASSSGLNGQYV. CDR3 nucleotides: TGTGCCAGCAGCTCTGGACTCAACGGGCAGTACGTC.

V gene TRBV7-8 combines with J gene TRBJ2-2; 8 nucleotides match TRBD2. The V and J ends lost 3 bases and 17 bases, in that order; junction bases with no gene match: 17. Germline loops: CDR1 SGHVS, CDR2 FQNEAQ. The CDR3 spans 15 residues. CDR3 DNA: TGTGCCAGCAGCTTTGCGGGGGGTCCCGCCGGGGAGTATTTTTTT. This codes for CASSFAGGPAGEYFF.

The chain is built from TRBV6-5 and TRBJ2-2, with a tentative D call TRBD2 (6 bases). Germline V gene sequence: CDR1 MNHEY, CDR2 SVGAGI. V was clipped by 6 bases and J by 3 bases, with 11 bases between them. The CDR3 sequence is 14 residues long. In DNA form, the CDR3 reads TGTGCCAGCAGCCGGGGGTGGGACACCGGGGAGCTGTTTTTT. Translation: CASSRGWDTGELFF.

V and J are TRBV9 and TRBJ2-3; D remains ambiguous. Germline values: CDR1 SGDLS, CDR2 YYNGEE. The V gene lost 3 bases and the J gene lost 15 bases, with 20 bases spanning the gap. The CDR3 loop spans 13 amino acids. CDR3 nucleotide sequence: TGTGCCAGCAGCGACGGGTCCACTAAGAAGTATTATTTT. Amino acid sequence: CASSDGSTKKYYF.

Notes on this clonotype: An end of the junction does not agree with germline; a read error may underlie this. The genes are TRBV7-3 and TRBJ2-5, with unresolved D. This CDR3 spans 14 amino acids. Per the germline V gene, CDR1 is SGHTA and CDR2 is FQGTGA. In nucleotides, the CDR3 is TGTGCCAGCAGCGCCAAATCCACAGATACGCAGTATTTTTTC. It is translated as CASSAKSTDTQYFF.

The rearrangement uses TRBV5-1 and TRBJ2-3, with D possibly matching TRBD2 (5 bases). Germline V gene data show CDR1 as SGHRS and CDR2 as YFSETQ. V was shortened by 7 bases and J by 0 bases, with 9 bases between the two germline ends. CDR3 size: 13 residues. In nucleotides, the CDR3 is TGCGCCAGCGGACTGGACAGCACAGATACGCAGTATTTT. It specifies CASGLDSTDTQYF. The full variable domain, rest sourced from reference TRBV5-1 and TRBJ2-3, is KAGVTQTPRYLIKTRGQQVTLSCSPISGHRSVSWYQQTPGQGLQFLFEYFSETQRNKGNFPGRFSGRQFSNSRSEMNVSTLELGDSALYLCASGLDSTDTQYFGPGTRLTVL.